Many counts were recorded for the clone carrying this T cell receptor (beta chain). Its antigen is undetermined. The sample originates from a study of regulatory T cells in long-lasting Graves disease. At the level of the study: Graves' patients with a new diagnosis had received antithyroid drugs under 3 months.

Noted time point: newly diagnosed GD, antithyroid drugs for less than 3 months. Following extraction of RNA from PBMCs, that RNA was used to make the TCR library. Study-wide results and caveats: Patients whose Graves' disease persisted exhibited lower TCR diversity than those newly diagnosed.

Researchers made TCR beta libraries by using iRepertoire HTBI primers and running Arm-PCR on CDR3 regions. A single record per CDR3 protein comes from TCRdb applying MiXCR to the multiplex PCR reads. This table holds around 250,000 distinct CDR3 sequences, 20% to 25% found once. This receptor was obtained from a female donor with Graves disease. The material sequenced was peripheral blood mononuclear cells (PBMCs), taken at new diagnosis, from a patient treated with antithyroid drugs.

CDR3 sequence: CASKGTGMNEQYF. The CDR3 nucleotides read TGTGCCAGCAAGGGGACAGGCATGAACGAGCAGTACTTC. The rearrangement uses TRBV6-1 and TRBJ2-7, with TRBD1 matching over 8 bases. CDR1 is MNHNS and CDR2 is SASEGT in the germline V gene. The CDR3 runs 13 residues. With V trimmed by 7 bases and J by 5 bases, 7 bases remained unmatched.